The 11 T cell receptor beta chains below were found in one sample sequenced in a study of blood T cell repertoires in COVID-19. Measured with immunoSEQ multiplex PCR; TCRdb has only the in-frame clones, and not every one. The sample shows more than 250,000 clones, around 90% of them seen only once. The sample consisted of PBMCs or T cells enriched from blood (not recorded which). These receptors were obtained from a woman younger than 35 with acute COVID-19.

This sequence joins TRBV5-8 and TRBJ1-2, with a tentative D call TRBD1 (5 bases). This CDR3 spans 14 amino acids. Between the trimmed V and J ends, which lost 4 bases and 4 bases, there was a span of 14 bases. CDR1 and CDR2 from the germline V gene are SGHTS and YDEGEE. CDR3: CASSLKGEAYGYTF. CDR3 in DNA: TGTGCCAGCAGCCTTAAAGGGGAGGCCTATGGCTACACCTTC.

The chain is built from TRBV7-2 and TRBJ2-7; D possibly corresponds to TRBD2 (6 bases). This CDR3 comprises 16 residues. The V gene's germline CDR1 is SGHTA and CDR2 FQGNSA. Trimming pared 1 base from V and 4 bases from J, leaving 17 bases between. The CDR3 is CASSLGGDSARYEQYF. In DNA form, the CDR3 reads TGTGCCAGCAGCTTAGGCGGGGACTCAGCCCGATACGAGCAGTACTTC.

The rearrangement links TRBV7-9 to TRBJ2-7; 8 bases agree with TRBD2. Trimming cost V 1 base and J 6 bases; bases outside gene matches: 11. CDR1 SEHNR and CDR2 FQNEAQ come from the germline V gene (reference sequence). The CDR3 contains 16 residues. The CDR3 bases are TGTGCCAGCAGCTTAGGGACGGGGACTAGGACTCTCGAGCAGTACTTC. Encoded protein: CASSLGTGTRTLEQYF.

The chain joins TRBV30 to TRBJ1-6; 7 positions agree with TRBD1. The CDR3 contains 15 residues. CDR1 and CDR2 from the germline V gene are GTSNPN and SVGIG (reference sequence). V trimming: 1 base; J trimming: 7 bases; junction bases outside the gene matches: 7. In nucleotides, the CDR3 is TGTGCCTGGAGTGGGCTTGCCAGGGGGAATTCACCCCTCCACTTT. This encodes CAWSGLARGNSPLHF.

The chain has TRBV4-3 and TRBJ2-1; 10 bases are a match to TRBD2. J lost 3 bases, V lost 7 bases, and 6 bases had no gene match. The CDR3 is made up of 15 amino acids. CDR1 LGHNA and CDR2 YSLEER come from the germline V gene. This CDR3 is CASTRGLAVYNEQFF. The DNA for the CDR3 is TGCGCCAGCACCAGAGGACTAGCGGTCTACAATGAGCAGTTCTTC.

This sequence joins TRBV4-2 and TRBJ2-3, with TRBD2 identical over 10 bases. After removal of 2 bases from V and 10 bases from J, the junction contained 12 bases not matched to a gene. The CDR3 runs to 16 residues. Germline assignment: CDR1 LGHNA and CDR2 YNFKEQ. The CDR3: CASSQSLAGSLQPQYF. The CDR3 region has the DNA TGTGCCAGCAGCCAATCACTAGCGGGATCCCTTCAACCGCAGTATTTT.

The chain recombines TRBV29-1 with TRBJ2-7, with 7 bases fitting TRBD1. This CDR3 is 14 amino acids long. V dropped 6 bases and J dropped 6; count of bases not matched to a gene: 14. CDR1 SQVTM and CDR2 ANQGSEA come from the germline V gene. The CDR3 nucleotides read TGCAGCGTAAAAGGGGACAGAGAATCTGGCGAGCAGTACTTC. Protein sequence: CSVKGDRESGEQYF.

The V call is TRBV27, the J call TRBJ2-1; perhaps TRBD1 as D (6 bases). The CDR3 is 15 residues long. Germline V gene lookup returns CDR1 MNHEY and CDR2 SMNVEV (reference sequence). V lost 4 bases and J lost 9, with 19 bases in between. CDR3 sequence (DNA): TGTGCCAGCAGTTCCCCCCTACGCAGGGGAACTGAGCAGTTCTTC. It codes for CASSSPLRRGTEQFF.

In its sample, this clone was seen once. The V and J genes are TRBV4-2 and TRBJ1-6; no reliable D call. V lost 0 bases, J lost 6 bases, and 9 bases lay in between. The CDR3 contains 15 residues. CDR1 and CDR2 (germline): LGHNA, YNFKEQ. CDR3 sequence reads: CASSQEGEINSPLHF. CDR3 DNA sequence: TGTGCCAGCAGCCAAGAGGGAGAAATTAATTCACCCCTCCACTTT.

This chain connects TRBV10-3 to TRBJ1-5; the D is unclear. CDR3 length: 13 residues. Germline CDR1 and CDR2: ENHRY and SYGVKD. V gave up 3 bases and J gave up 0 bases, with 3 bases separating them. CDR3 sequence (DNA): TGTGCCATCAGTGATTATAGCAATCAGCCCCAGCATTTT. It yields the protein CAISDYSNQPQHF.

The rearrangement links TRBV19 to TRBJ2-1; 12 nucleotides agree with TRBD2. Per germline, CDR1 LNHDA and CDR2 SQIVND (reference sequence). The ends lost 3 bases at V and 8 bases at J; junction bases unmatched: 5. CDR3 length: 15 residues. The CDR3 is CASSMRLAGGHEQFF. CDR3 nucleotides: TGTGCCAGTAGTATGCGGCTAGCGGGAGGGCATGAGCAGTTCTTC. The full variable domain, completed using reference TRBV19 and TRBJ2-1, is DGGITQSPKYLFRKEGQNVTLSCEQNLNHDAMYWYRQDPGQGLRLIYYSQIVNDFQKGDIAEGYSVSREKKESFPLTVTSAQKNPTAFYLCASSMRLAGGHEQFFGPGTRLTVL.